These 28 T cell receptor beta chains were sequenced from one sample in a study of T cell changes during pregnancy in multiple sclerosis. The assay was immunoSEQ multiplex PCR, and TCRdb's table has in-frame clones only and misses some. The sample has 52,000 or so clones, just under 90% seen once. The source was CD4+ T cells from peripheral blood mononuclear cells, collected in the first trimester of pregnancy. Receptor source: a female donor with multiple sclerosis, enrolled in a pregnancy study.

In nucleotides, the CDR3 is TGTGCCAGCAGTTCTGGGGCGGAAGAGACCCAGTACTTC. Encoded protein: CASSSGAEETQYF. This chain uses TRBV28 with TRBJ2-5; possibly TRBD1 for D (5 bases). The CDR3 contains 13 residues. V shed 4 bases and J shed 3 bases, with 9 bases lying between them. Germline V lookup: CDR1 MDHEN, CDR2 SYDVKM.

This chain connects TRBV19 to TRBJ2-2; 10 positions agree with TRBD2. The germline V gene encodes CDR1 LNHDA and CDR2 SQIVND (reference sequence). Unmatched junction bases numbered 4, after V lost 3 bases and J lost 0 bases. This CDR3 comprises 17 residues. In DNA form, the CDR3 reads TGTGCCAGTAGTATCCCTACTAGCGGGGCGAACACCGGGGAGCTGTTTTTT. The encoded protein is CASSIPTSGANTGELFF.

The CDR3 reads CATSPDRATNEKLFF. The CDR3 DNA is TGTGCCACCTCGCCCGACAGAGCAACTAATGAAAAACTGTTTTTT. V gene TRBV2 combines with J gene TRBJ1-4; maybe TRBD1 (5 bases). Germline CDR1 reads SNHLY; CDR2 reads FYNNEI. Trimming left V 10 bases short and J 0 bases short, with 15 bases between. The CDR3 loop spans 15 amino acids. Based on the CDR3 plus reference TRBV2 and TRBJ1-4, the full variable domain is EPEVTQTPSHQVTQMGQEVILRCVPISNHLYFYWYRQILGQKVEFLVSFYNNEISEKSEIFDDQFSVERPDGSNFTLKIRSTKLEDSAMYFCATSPDRATNEKLFFGSGTQLSVL.

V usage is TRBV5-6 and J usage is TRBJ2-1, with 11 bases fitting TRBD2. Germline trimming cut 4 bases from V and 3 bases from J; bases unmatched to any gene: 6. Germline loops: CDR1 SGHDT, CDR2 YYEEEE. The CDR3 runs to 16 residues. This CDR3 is CASSGTGLADYNEQFF. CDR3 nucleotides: TGTGCCAGCAGCGGAACGGGACTAGCGGACTACAATGAGCAGTTCTTC.

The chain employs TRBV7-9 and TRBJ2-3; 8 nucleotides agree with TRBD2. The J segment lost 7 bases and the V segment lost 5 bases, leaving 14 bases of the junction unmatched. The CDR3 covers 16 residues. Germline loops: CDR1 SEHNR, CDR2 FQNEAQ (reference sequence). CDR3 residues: CASSNQAGLGKNTQYF. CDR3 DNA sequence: TGTGCCAGCAGCAACCAAGCGGGACTAGGTAAAAATACGCAGTATTTT.

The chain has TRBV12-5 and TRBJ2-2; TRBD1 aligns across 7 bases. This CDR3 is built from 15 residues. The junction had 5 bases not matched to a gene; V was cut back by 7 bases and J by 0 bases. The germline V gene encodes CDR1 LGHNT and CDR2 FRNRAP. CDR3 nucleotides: TGTGCTAGTGCCCTTGGACAGGCGAACACCGGGGAGCTGTTTTTT. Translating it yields CASALGQANTGELFF.

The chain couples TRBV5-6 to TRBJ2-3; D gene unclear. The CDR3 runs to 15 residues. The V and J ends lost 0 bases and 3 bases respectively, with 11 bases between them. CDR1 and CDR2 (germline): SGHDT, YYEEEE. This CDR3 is CASSLVAFGTDTQYF. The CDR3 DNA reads TGTGCCAGCAGCTTGGTTGCGTTTGGTACAGATACGCAGTATTTT.

DNA of the CDR3: TGTGCCAGCAGTTTAGCTAGCTTGGAGACCCAGTACTTC. It translates to CASSLASLETQYF. This chain uses TRBV28 with TRBJ2-5; D may be TRBD2 (5 bases). This CDR3 region has 13 residues. V was cut by 2 bases and J by 5 bases, with 9 bases left in between. Per germline, CDR1 MDHEN and CDR2 SYDVKM.

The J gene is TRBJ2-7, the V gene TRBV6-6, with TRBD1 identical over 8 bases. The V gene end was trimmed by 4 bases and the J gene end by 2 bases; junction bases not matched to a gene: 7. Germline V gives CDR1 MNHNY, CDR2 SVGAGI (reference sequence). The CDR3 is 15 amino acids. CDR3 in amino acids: CASSSRQGMAYEQYF. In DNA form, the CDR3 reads TGTGCCAGCAGTTCTCGACAGGGGATGGCCTACGAGCAGTACTTC.

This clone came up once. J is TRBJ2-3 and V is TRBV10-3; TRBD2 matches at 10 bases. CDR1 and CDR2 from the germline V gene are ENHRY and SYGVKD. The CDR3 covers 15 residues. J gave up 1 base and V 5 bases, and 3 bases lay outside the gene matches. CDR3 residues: CAISLAGGGTDTQYF. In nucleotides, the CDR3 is TGTGCCATCAGTTTAGCGGGGGGTGGCACAGATACGCAGTATTTT.

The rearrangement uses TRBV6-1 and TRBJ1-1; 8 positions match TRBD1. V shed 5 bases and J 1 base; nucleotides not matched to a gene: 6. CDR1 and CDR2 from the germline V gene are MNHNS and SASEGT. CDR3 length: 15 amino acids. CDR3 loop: CASSRLTGGNTEAFF. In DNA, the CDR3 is TGTGCCAGCAGTAGACTCACAGGGGGGAACACTGAAGCTTTCTTT.

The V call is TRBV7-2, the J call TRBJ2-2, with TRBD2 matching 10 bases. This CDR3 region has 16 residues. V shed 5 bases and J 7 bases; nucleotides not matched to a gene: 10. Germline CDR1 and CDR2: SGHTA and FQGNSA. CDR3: CASSPTSGPWDGELFF. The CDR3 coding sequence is TGTGCCAGCAGCCCGACTAGCGGGCCATGGGACGGGGAGCTGTTTTTT.

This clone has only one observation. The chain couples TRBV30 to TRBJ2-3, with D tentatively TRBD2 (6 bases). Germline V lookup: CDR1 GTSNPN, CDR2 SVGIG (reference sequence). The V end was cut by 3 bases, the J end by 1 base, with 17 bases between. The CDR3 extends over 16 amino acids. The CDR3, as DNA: TGTGCCTGGAGAATGGGGACTTCGAGAGGCACAGATACGCAGTATTTT. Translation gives CAWRMGTSRGTDTQYF.

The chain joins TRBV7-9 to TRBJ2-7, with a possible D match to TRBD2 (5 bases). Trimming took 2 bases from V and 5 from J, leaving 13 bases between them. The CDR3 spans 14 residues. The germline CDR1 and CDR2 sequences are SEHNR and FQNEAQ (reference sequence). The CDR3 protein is CASSLSGVDDEQYF. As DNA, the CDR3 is TGTGCCAGCAGCTTATCCGGGGTGGACGACGAGCAGTACTTC.

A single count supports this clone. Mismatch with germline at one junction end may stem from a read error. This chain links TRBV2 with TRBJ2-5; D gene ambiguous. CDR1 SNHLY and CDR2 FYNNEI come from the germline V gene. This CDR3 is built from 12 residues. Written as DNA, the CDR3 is TGTGCCAGCAGGGAAGGTTATGAGACCCAGTACTTC. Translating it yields CASREGYETQYF. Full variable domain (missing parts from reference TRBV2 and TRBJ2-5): EPEVTQTPSHQVTQMGQEVILRCVPISNHLYFYWYRQILGQKVEFLVSFYNNEISEKSEIFDDQFSVERPDGSNFTLKIRSTKLEDSAMYFCASREGYETQYFGPGTRLLVL.

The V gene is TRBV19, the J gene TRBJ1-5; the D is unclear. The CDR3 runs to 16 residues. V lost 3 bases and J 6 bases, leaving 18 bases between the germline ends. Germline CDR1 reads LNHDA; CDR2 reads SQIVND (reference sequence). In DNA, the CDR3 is TGTGCCAGTAGTATGGAAGCGCGGGTCGGGATTCAGCCCCAGCATTTT. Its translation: CASSMEARVGIQPQHF. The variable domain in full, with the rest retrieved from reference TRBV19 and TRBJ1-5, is DGGITQSPKYLFRKEGQNVTLSCEQNLNHDAMYWYRQDPGQGLRLIYYSQIVNDFQKGDIAEGYSVSREKKESFPLTVTSAQKNPTAFYLCASSMEARVGIQPQHFGDGTRLSIL.

The CDR3 is CAWRARGDGNQPQHF. DNA of the CDR3: TGTGCCTGGAGGGCCAGGGGTGACGGCAATCAGCCCCAGCATTTT. The chain joins TRBV30 to TRBJ1-5, with TRBD1 as a possible D gene (6 bases). The V gene's germline CDR1 is GTSNPN and CDR2 SVGIG (reference sequence). The CDR3 has 15 amino acids. V lost 3 bases, J lost 2 bases, and 14 bases lay in between.

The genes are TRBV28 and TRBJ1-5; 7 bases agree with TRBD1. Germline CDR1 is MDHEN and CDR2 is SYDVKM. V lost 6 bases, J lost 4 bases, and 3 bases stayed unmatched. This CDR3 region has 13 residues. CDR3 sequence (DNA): TGTGCCAGCAGCGAGACAGGGAATCAGCCCCAGCATTTT. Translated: CASSETGNQPQHF.

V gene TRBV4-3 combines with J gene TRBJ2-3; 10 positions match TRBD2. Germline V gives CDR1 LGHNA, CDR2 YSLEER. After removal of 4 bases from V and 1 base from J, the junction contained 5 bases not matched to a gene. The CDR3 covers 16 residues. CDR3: CASSLLAGAGTDTQYF. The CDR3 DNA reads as TGCGCCAGCAGCCTCCTAGCGGGGGCCGGCACAGATACGCAGTATTTT.

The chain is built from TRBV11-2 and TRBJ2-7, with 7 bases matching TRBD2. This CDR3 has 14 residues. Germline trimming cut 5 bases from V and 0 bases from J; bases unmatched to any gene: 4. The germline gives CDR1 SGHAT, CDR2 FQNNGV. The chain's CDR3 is CASSPGLVSYEQYF. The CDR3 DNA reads TGTGCCAGCAGCCCAGGACTAGTCTCCTACGAGCAGTACTTC.

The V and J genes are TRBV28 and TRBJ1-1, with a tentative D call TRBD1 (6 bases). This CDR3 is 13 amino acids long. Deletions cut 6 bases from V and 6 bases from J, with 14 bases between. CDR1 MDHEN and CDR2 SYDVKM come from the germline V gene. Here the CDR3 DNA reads TGTGCCAGCAGCTTTACAGGGTCCCCTGAAGCTTTCTTT. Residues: CASSFTGSPEAFF.

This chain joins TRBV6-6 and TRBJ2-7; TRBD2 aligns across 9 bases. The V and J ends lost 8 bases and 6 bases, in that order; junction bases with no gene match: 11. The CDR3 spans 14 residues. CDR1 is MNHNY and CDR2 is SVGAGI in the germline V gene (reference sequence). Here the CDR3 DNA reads TGTGCCAGCTTAGGAGGGGCGGGAGGGCGCGAGCAGTACTTC. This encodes CASLGGAGGREQYF.

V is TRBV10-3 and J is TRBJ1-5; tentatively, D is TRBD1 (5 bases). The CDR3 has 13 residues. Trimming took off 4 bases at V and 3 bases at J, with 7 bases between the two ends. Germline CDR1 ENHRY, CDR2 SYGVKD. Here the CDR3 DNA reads TGTGCCATCAGTGCCAGGGCCAATCAGCCCCAGCATTTT. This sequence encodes CAISARANQPQHF.

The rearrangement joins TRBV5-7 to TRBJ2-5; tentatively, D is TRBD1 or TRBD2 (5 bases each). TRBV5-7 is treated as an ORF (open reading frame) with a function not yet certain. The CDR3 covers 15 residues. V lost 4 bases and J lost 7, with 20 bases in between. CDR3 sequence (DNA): TGTGCCAGCAGCCTGGAGGCAGGGCCCCCGGTGACCCAGTACTTC. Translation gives CASSLEAGPPVTQYF.

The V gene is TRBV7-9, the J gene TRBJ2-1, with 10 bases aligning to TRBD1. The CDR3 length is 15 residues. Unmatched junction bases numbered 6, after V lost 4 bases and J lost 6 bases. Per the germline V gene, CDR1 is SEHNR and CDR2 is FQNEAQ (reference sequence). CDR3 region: CASSYPGDRGNEQFF. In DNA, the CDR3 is TGTGCCAGCAGCTACCCCGGGGACAGGGGCAATGAGCAGTTCTTC. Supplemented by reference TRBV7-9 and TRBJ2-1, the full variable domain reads DTGVSQNPRHKITKRGQNVTFRCDPISEHNRLYWYRQTLGQGPEFLTYFQNEAQLEKSRLLSDRFSAERPKGSFSTLEIQRTEQGDSAMYLCASSYPGDRGNEQFFGPGTRLTVL.

The chain's CDR3 is CASSKGQGWAYGYTF. CDR3 DNA sequence: TGTGCCAGCAGCAAAGGGCAGGGTTGGGCCTATGGCTACACCTTC. The chain carries TRBV21-1 and TRBJ1-2; no DNA check was done on the table's D call, TRBD1. TRBV21-1 has pseudogene status. CDR3 length: 15 amino acids.

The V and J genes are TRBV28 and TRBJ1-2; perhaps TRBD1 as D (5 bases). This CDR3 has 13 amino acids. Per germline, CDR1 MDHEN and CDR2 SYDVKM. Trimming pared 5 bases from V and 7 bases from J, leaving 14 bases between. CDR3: CASSNPQGIGYTF. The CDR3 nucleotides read TGTGCCAGCAGTAACCCCCAGGGTATTGGCTACACCTTC.

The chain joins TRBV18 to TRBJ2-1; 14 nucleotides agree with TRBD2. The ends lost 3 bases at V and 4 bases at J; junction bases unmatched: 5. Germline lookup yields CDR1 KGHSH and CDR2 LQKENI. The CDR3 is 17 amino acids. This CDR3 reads CASSPGGLAGEYNEQFF. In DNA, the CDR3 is TGTGCCAGCTCACCCGGGGGACTAGCGGGAGAATACAATGAGCAGTTCTTC.